A single sample gave rise to the 13 T cell receptor beta chains below, sequenced in a study of Graves' ophthalmopathy and Graves' hyperthyroidism. RNA transcripts provided the template for amplifying TCR beta CDR3 regions. Amplification began with first-round RT-PCR using HTBI primers, then second-round multiplex PCR was performed. A single record per CDR3 protein comes from TCRdb applying MiXCR to the multiplex PCR reads. The sample has hundreds of thousands of distinct CDR3 sequences, over 20% seen once. The specimen sequenced was peripheral blood. These receptors were obtained from a woman aged 18 to 35 with stable Graves' hyperthyroidism. Some clones in this sample may be carry-over from other donors' samples.

This chain uses TRBV10-3 with TRBJ2-7; D gene unclear. The CDR3 covers 15 residues. Trimming removed 8 bases from V and 0 bases from J, with 17 bases in between. Germline lookup yields CDR1 ENHRY and CDR2 SYGVKD. The DNA of the CDR3 is TGTGCCATCTTCACCGTTGCGGCAGGCTCCTACGAGCAGTACTTC. It is translated as CAIFTVAAGSYEQYF.

This clonotype was observed many times. A read error may explain this, as a much larger clone is one base away. V is TRBV28 and J is TRBJ2-7, with D unresolved. Germline V gives CDR1 MDHEN, CDR2 SYDVKM. Trimming removed 7 bases at V and 2 bases at J, with 9 bases between. This CDR3 has 12 amino acids. This CDR3 is CASNRRAYEQYF. The CDR3 DNA sequence: TGTGCCAGCAACCGGCGAGCCTACGAGCAGTACTTC.

This clonotype has a count of ten or more. The chain recombines TRBV19 with TRBJ1-5, with D possibly matching TRBD1 (6 bases). The germline gives CDR1 LNHDA, CDR2 SQIVND (reference sequence). V lost 5 bases to trimming and J lost 6 bases, with 14 bases between them. The CDR3 runs to 14 residues. For the CDR3, the DNA is TGTGCCAGTAGTTTTGGAAACAGGGTTCAGCCCCAGCATTTT. It encodes CASSFGNRVQPQHF.

This chain connects TRBV6-2 or TRBV6-3 to TRBJ2-7; 8 bases line up with TRBD1. The CDR3 has 17 amino acids. Germline V gene lookup returns CDR1 MNHEY and CDR2 SVGEGT. Trimming cost V 4 bases and J 4 bases; bases outside gene matches: 15. CDR3 region: CASSSILWGTGSYEQYF. The DNA for the CDR3 is TGTGCCAGCAGTTCCATTTTGTGGGGGACAGGCAGTTACGAGCAGTACTTC.

This clonotype was seen many times. The chain has TRBV6-1 and TRBJ1-2; no clear D. Per the germline V gene, CDR1 is MNHNS and CDR2 is SASEGT. The V end lost 2 bases, the J end lost 5 bases, and 3 bases lay between the germline ends. The CDR3 sequence is 11 residues long. The CDR3 here is CASSERYGYTF. The CDR3 nucleotides read TGTGCCAGCAGTGAAAGATATGGCTACACCTTC.

This clonotype appeared many times. The chain combines TRBV12-3 or TRBV12-4 with TRBJ2-7; TRBD1 is a possible D gene (6 bases). V lost 2 bases and J 5 bases, leaving 16 bases between the germline ends. The CDR3 runs 15 residues. The CDR3 loop reads CASSLSSLDSHEQYF. The CDR3 DNA reads as TGTGCCAGCAGTTTAAGTAGTTTGGACAGTCACGAGCAGTACTTC.

There are many counts of this clonotype. DNA of the CDR3: TGTGCCAGCAGTTTATCATCCGTGACAACTCGGGAGCTGTTTTTT. Encoded protein: CASSLSSVTTRELFF. The rearrangement joins TRBV27 to TRBJ2-2; D uncertain. Germline CDR1 reads MNHEY; CDR2 reads SMNVEV (reference sequence). The CDR3 loop spans 15 amino acids. The V gene lost 0 bases and the J gene lost 9 bases, with 14 bases spanning the gap.

The chain has TRBV12-3 or TRBV12-4 and TRBJ2-7; D is unclear. V was cut by 1 base and J by 3 bases, with 13 bases left in between. The CDR3 has 15 residues. The chain's CDR3 is CASSLGSELVYEQYF. In DNA, the CDR3 is TGTGCCAGCAGTTTAGGCAGCGAGTTAGTCTACGAGCAGTACTTC.

The V call is TRBV2, the J call TRBJ2-7; D possibly corresponds to TRBD1 (5 bases). Per germline, CDR1 SNHLY and CDR2 FYNNEI. Trimming removed 1 base from V and 3 bases from J, with 16 bases in between. CDR3 size: 16 residues. This chain's CDR3 is CASSEGWGRVFYEQYF. The CDR3 nucleotides read TGTGCCAGCAGTGAAGGGTGGGGCAGGGTGTTCTACGAGCAGTACTTC.

As for this clonotype: A read error is possible here, since a much larger clone lies one base away. V usage is TRBV12-3 or TRBV12-4 and J usage is TRBJ1-2, with unresolved D. The CDR3 has 15 amino acids. Here the CDR3 DNA reads TGTGCCAGCAGTTTAGGGAGGGCCTCGTCCTATGGCTACAGCTTC. Protein sequence: CASSLGRASSYGYSF.

This clonotype was counted between two and nine times. The V and J genes are TRBV19 and TRBJ1-1; no firm D call. The germline V gene encodes CDR1 LNHDA and CDR2 SQIVND (reference sequence). The V end was cut by 0 bases, the J end by 1 base, with 6 bases between. CDR3 length equals 14 residues. The CDR3, as DNA: TGTGCCAGTAGTATAGAAAGCAGGAACACTGAAGCTTTCTTT. It specifies CASSIESRNTEAFF. The entire variable domain, with the rest obtained from reference TRBV19 and TRBJ1-1, is as follows: DGGITQSPKYLFRKEGQNVTLSCEQNLNHDAMYWYRQDPGQGLRLIYYSQIVNDFQKGDIAEGYSVSREKKESFPLTVTSAQKNPTAFYLCASSIESRNTEAFFGQGTRLTVV.

This clonotype was detected ten times or more. This chain links TRBV28 with TRBJ1-5; D uncertain. V lost 6 bases and J lost 6, with 21 bases in between. Germline assignment: CDR1 MDHEN and CDR2 SYDVKM. This CDR3 has 16 residues. The CDR3 bases are TGTGCCAGCAGAACGTCGCAGTCCCGGTATAGTCAGCCCCAGCATTTT. As protein: CASRTSQSRYSQPQHF. Combining the CDR3 with reference TRBV28 and TRBJ1-5 gives the whole variable domain DVKVTQSSRYLVKRTGEKVFLECVQDMDHENMFWYRQDPGLGLRLIYFSYDVKMKEKGDIPEGYSVSREKKERFSLILESASTNQTSMYLCASRTSQSRYSQPQHFGDGTRLSIL.

This clonotype was detected ten times or more. The rearrangement links TRBV28 to TRBJ1-2; 8 nucleotides align to TRBD1. The V gene's germline CDR1 is MDHEN and CDR2 SYDVKM. J lost 8 bases, V lost 6 bases, and 11 bases had no gene match. The CDR3 is 14 residues long. The CDR3 is CASRTTGDSRGYTF. The CDR3 DNA reads TGTGCCAGCAGGACGACAGGGGATTCGCGGGGCTACACCTTC.